This TCR beta chain was retrieved from a study of blood T cell repertoires in COVID-19. Study as a whole: COVID-19 samples, acute and convalescent, were from the United States, Italy and Spain. T cells, B-cell-depleted T cells, or PBMCs supplied cDNA or gDNA.

Per the study methods: It was from reference gene primer amplification that nucleated cell counts were estimated. TCRdb's table, derived via immunoSEQ multiplex PCR, lists solely in-frame clones and lacks some. That table is the source of V, J and clone size, and D and trimming were worked out from the DNA. Here the sample spans approximately 45,000 clones, about 86% being singletons. CDR1 is SGHNT and CDR2 is YENEEA in the germline V gene. CDR3 length equals 15 residues. After removal of 4 bases from V and 1 base from J, the junction contained 3 bases not matched to a gene. The sequenced sample consisted of peripheral blood. The source of this sequence is a woman older than 75 with acute or convalescent COVID-19. V is TRBV11-3 and J is TRBJ2-3; 9 positions match TRBD2. CDR3 in amino acids: CASSSGGGGTDTQYF. CDR3 bases: TGTGCCAGCAGCTCCGGCGGGGGGGGCACAGATACGCAGTATTTT.